This TCR beta chain is from a study of cytomegalovirus exposure and HLA in healthy donors. As concerns this clone: Its antigen is unknown.

60 Vbeta and 13 Jbeta primers were used in PCR. Methods used by the authors: Later analysis identified tens of millions of unique TCR beta chains, 9 million to 12 million shared. Data came from immunoSEQ multiplex PCR; TCRdb stores just in-frame clones and leaves some out. The V and J calls and clone size are taken from that table; D and trimming were inferred from the DNA. The table shows about 200,000 clones, with more than 65% occurring only once. General study results and limits: Later on, a genetic analysis was performed. It linked a missense variant in DCLRE1C with V- and J-gene trimming of TCR beta. Most sequenced TCRs were rare (though some public TCRs occurred in many donors).

Healthy bone marrow donors made up the cohort. This TCR was recovered from a man in his fifties in good health and CMV-seronegative. The sample comprised PBMCs.

CDR3 amino acids: CAWRTSGRVDTQYF. The CDR3 region has the DNA TGTGCCTGGAGGACTAGCGGGAGGGTAGATACGCAGTATTTT. This chain uses TRBV30 with TRBJ2-3, with 14 positions matching TRBD2. CDR1 is GTSNPN and CDR2 is SVGIG in the germline V gene (reference sequence). J lost 5 bases, V lost 3 bases, and 1 base had no gene match. The CDR3 runs to 14 residues.